This TCR beta chain emerged from a study of graft-versus-host responses after intestinal transplantation. Comments on this clone: Its antigen remains unknown.

J was trimmed by 3 bases and V by 5 bases; bases with no gene match: 19. This CDR3 is 19 amino acids long. Germline loops: CDR1 SGHRS, CDR2 YFSETQ. Profiling relied on immunoSEQ multiplex PCR, and the TCRdb table lists in-frame clones only, not all of them. The sample shows about 94,000 clones, about 91% of them seen only once. V and J are TRBV5-1 and TRBJ2-3, with 9 bases fitting TRBD2. The receptor was derived from a human donor who received an intestinal transplant. The sequencing here drew on unstimulated CD8+ T cells sorted from spleen or lymph node cells, taken before intestinal transplant. The CDR3 spells CASSTTLLTAGGLTDTQYF. The CDR3 DNA reads TGCGCCAGCAGTACAACCCTCCTTACGGCGGGAGGGTTGACAGATACGCAGTATTTT.